This T cell receptor (beta chain) appears in the sequencing data of a study of cytomegalovirus exposure and HLA in healthy donors. The study ran its PCR with 60 Vbeta and 13 Jbeta primers. The data were produced by immunoSEQ multiplex PCR, yet TCRdb's version contains in-frame clones alone and is incomplete. The sample has about 130,000 clones; about two thirds are singletons. A remark on this clone: Its target is unknown.

Germline lookup yields CDR1 SGHNT and CDR2 YYREEE (reference sequence). Trimming at V came to 4 bases and at J to 2 bases, leaving 10 bases not matched to a gene. CDR3 length equals 17 residues. Study observations and caveats: Indistinguishability led to the exclusion of some V segments, TRBV6-2 and TRBV6-3 included. Cytomegalovirus association was assigned to 170 or so TCR beta chains.

The chain has TRBV5-4 and TRBJ2-3, with 10 positions matching TRBD2. Sample: PBMCs. The sequence came from a man aged 45 to 65 in good health and CMV-seropositive. The CDR3 here is CASSLKLAGPSTDTQYF. The CDR3 DNA is TGTGCCAGCAGCCTAAAACTAGCGGGGCCCTCCACAGATACGCAGTATTTT.